This TCR beta chain was obtained from a study of radiotherapy plus CTLA-4 blockade in lung cancer. The germline V gene has CDR1 SQVTM and CDR2 ANQGSEA. V lost 6 bases, J lost 7 bases, and 19 bases lay in between. The CDR3 loop spans 13 amino acids. Only in-frame clones appear in the TCRdb table, and some are missing; sequencing was by immunoSEQ multiplex PCR. In the table there are over 100,000 clones, about 87% of which are singletons. Findings and limits, study-wide: Alongside interferon-beta, early blood T cell clone dynamics were reportedly the best predictor of response. In blood, tumor-derived TCR clones expanded after radiotherapy plus ipilimumab.

This clone was recorded once. No antigen is known for it. Enrolled patients, whose metastatic non-small-cell lung cancer was chemo-refractory, received focal radiation plus CTLA-4 blockade with ipilimumab. Sequenced material: peripheral blood, taken from a patient treated with radiotherapy plus ipilimumab. The clonotype originates from a human donor with non-small cell lung cancer that progressed on radiotherapy plus ipilimumab. This chain joins TRBV29-1 and TRBJ2-7; D remains ambiguous. CDR3 sequence reads: CSVQVSYLGEQYF. The CDR3 DNA sequence: TGCAGCGTGCAAGTCAGTTACTTGGGGGAGCAGTACTTC.